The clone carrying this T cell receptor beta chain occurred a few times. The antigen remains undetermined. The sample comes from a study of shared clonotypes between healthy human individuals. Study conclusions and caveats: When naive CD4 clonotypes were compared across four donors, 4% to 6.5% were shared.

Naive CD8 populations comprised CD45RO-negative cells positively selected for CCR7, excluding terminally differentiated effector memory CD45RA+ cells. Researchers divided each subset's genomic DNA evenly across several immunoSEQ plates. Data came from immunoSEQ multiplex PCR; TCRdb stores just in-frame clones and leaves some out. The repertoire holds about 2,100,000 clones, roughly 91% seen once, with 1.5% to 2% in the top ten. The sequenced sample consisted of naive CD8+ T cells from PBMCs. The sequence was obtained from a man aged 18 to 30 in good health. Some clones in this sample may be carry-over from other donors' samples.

CDR3 DNA: TGTGCCAGTAGTATAGATTATTCCATTCAGTACTTC. This encodes CASSIDYSIQYF. The V and J genes are TRBV19 and TRBJ2-4; D ambiguous. With 0 bases removed from V and 9 bases from J, the gap between germline ends came to 6 bases. This CDR3 is 12 amino acids long. Germline-derived CDR1 and CDR2 are LNHDA and SQIVND (reference sequence). Full variable domain (outside the CDR3, taken from reference TRBV19 and TRBJ2-4): DGGITQSPKYLFRKEGQNVTLSCEQNLNHDAMYWYRQDPGQGLRLIYYSQIVNDFQKGDIAEGYSVSREKKESFPLTVTSAQKNPTAFYLCASSIDYSIQYFGAGTRLSVL.